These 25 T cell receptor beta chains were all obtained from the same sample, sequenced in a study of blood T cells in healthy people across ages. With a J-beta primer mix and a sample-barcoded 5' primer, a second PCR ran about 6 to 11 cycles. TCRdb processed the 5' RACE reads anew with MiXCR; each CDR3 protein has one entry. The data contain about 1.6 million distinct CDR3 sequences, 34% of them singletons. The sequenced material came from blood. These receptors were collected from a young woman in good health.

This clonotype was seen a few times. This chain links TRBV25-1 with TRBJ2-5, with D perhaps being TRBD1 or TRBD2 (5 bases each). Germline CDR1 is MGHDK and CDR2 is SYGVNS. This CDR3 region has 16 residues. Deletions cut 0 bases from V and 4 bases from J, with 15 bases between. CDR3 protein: CASSEYQGTTGETQYF. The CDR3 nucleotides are TGTGCCAGCAGTGAATATCAAGGGACGACGGGAGAGACCCAGTACTTC.

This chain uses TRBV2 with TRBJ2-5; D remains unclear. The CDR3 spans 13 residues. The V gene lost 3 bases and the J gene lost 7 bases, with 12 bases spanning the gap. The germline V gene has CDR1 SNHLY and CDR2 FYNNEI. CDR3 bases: TGTGCCAGCAGTGACCAGACGGCGGTGACCCAGTACTTC. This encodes CASSDQTAVTQYF.

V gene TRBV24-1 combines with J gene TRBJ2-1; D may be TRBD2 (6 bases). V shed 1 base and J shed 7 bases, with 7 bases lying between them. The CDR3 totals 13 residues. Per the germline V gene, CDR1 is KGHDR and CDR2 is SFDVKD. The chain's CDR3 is CATSDFGRNEQFF. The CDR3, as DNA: TGTGCCACCAGTGATTTTGGGAGGAATGAGCAGTTCTTC.

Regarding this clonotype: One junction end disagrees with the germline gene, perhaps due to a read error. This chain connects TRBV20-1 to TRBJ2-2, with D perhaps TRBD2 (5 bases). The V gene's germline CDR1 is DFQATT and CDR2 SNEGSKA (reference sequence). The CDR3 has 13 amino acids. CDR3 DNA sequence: TGCAGTGCTAGAGATCGGAGTCACGGGGAGCGGTTTTTT. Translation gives CSARDRSHGERFF.

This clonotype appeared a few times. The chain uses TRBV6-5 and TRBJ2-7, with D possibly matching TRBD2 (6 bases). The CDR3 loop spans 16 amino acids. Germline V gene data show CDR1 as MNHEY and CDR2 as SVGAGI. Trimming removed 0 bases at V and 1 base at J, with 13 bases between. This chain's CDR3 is CASSYSIPGESYEQYF. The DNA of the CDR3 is TGTGCCAGCAGTTACTCGATCCCGGGAGAGTCCTACGAGCAGTACTTC.

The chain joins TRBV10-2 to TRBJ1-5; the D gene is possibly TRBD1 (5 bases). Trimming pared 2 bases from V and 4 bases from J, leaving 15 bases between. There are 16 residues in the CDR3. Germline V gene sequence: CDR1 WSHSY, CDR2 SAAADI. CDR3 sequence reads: CASSERRGTGNQPQHF. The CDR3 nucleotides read TGCGCCAGCAGTGAGCGGCGGGGGACGGGAAATCAGCCCCAGCATTTT.

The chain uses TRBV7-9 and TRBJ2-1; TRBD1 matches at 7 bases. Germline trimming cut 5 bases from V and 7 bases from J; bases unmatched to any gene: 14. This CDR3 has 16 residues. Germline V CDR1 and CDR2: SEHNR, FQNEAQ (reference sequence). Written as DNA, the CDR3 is TGTGCCAGCAGCGCCACCGGGACAGCTAGAGTTAATGAGCAGTTCTTC. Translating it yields CASSATGTARVNEQFF.

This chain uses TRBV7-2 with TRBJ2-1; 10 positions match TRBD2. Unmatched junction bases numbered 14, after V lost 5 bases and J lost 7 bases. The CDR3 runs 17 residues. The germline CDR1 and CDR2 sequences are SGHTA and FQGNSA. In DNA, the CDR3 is TGTGCCAGCAGCATCGGAGGCGGGACTAGCGTTAAAAATGAGCAGTTCTTC. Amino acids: CASSIGGGTSVKNEQFF.

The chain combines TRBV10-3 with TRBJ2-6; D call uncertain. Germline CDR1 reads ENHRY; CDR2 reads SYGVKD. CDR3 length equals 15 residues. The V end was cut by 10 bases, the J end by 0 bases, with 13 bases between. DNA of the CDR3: TGTGCCACACGCGAAGGTCTCTCTGGGGCCAACGTCCTGACTTTC. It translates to CATREGLSGANVLTF.

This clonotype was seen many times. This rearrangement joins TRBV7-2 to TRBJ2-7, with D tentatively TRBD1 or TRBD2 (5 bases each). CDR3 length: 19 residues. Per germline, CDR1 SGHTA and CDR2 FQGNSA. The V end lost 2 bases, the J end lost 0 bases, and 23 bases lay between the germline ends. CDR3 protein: CASSLPVTWGRDHSYEQYF. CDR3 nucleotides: TGTGCCAGCAGCTTACCAGTTACCTGGGGACGGGACCACTCCTACGAGCAGTACTTC.

CDR3 DNA sequence: TGTGCCAGTACCAGCGACATGAGCGGGAGTGTTAATGAGCAGTTCTTC. It yields the protein CASTSDMSGSVNEQFF. This rearrangement joins TRBV19 to TRBJ2-1; 8 bases line up with TRBD2. J lost 7 bases, V lost 7 bases, and 15 bases had no gene match. From germline, CDR1 is LNHDA and CDR2 SQIVND (reference sequence). The CDR3 spans 16 residues.

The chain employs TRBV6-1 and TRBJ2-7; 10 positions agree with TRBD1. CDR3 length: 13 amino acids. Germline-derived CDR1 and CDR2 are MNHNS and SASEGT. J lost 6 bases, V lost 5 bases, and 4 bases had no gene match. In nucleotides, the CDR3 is TGTGCCAGCAGTAACCGGGACAGGGGCGAGCAGTACTTC. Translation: CASSNRDRGEQYF.

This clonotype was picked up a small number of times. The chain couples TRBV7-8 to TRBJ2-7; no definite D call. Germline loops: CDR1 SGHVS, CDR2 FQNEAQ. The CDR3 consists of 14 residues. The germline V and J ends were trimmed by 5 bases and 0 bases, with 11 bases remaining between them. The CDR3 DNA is TGTGCCAGCAGCCGAGTACCCAGCTCCTACGAGCAGTACTTC. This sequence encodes CASSRVPSSYEQYF.

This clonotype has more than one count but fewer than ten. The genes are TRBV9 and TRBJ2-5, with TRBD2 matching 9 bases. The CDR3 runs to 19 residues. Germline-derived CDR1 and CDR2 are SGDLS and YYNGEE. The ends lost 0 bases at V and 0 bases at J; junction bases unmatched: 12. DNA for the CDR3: TGTGCCAGCAGCGTAGTGAGGTCTAGCGGGACCCCTTACCAAGAGACCCAGTACTTC. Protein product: CASSVVRSSGTPYQETQYF.

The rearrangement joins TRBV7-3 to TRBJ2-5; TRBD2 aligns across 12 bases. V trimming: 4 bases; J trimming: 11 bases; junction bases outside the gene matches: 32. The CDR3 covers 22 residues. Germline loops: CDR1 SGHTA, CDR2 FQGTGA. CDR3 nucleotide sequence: TGTGCCAGCAGCTCCCCTAGCGGGAGGGGCGAATCTCCACTACGTGGGAAAAGAGAGCAGTACTTC. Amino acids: CASSSPSGRGESPLRGKREQYF.

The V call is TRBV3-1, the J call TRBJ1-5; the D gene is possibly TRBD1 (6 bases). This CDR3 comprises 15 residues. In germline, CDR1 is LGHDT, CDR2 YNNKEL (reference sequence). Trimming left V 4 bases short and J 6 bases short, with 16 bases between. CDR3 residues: CASSPRGGQGQPQHF. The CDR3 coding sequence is TGTGCCAGCAGCCCGCGTGGGGGGCAGGGTCAGCCCCAGCATTTT.

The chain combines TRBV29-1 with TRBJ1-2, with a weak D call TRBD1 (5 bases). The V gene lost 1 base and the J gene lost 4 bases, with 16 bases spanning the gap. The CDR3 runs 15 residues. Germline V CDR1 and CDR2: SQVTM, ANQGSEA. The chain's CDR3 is CSVEGGGESSYGYTF. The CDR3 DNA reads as TGCAGCGTTGAAGGGGGCGGCGAAAGCTCCTATGGCTACACCTTC.

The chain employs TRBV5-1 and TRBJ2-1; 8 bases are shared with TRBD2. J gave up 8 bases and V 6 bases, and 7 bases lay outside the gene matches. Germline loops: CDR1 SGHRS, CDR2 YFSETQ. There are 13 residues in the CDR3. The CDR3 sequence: CASNRRGAHEQFF. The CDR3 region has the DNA TGCGCCAGCAACCGGCGGGGGGCGCATGAGCAGTTCTTC.

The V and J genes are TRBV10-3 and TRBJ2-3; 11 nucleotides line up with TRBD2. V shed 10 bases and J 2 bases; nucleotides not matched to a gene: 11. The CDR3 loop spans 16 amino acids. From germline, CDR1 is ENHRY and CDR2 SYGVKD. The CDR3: CATQPGLADNTDTQYF. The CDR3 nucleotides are TGTGCCACCCAACCGGGACTAGCGGATAACACAGATACGCAGTATTTT.

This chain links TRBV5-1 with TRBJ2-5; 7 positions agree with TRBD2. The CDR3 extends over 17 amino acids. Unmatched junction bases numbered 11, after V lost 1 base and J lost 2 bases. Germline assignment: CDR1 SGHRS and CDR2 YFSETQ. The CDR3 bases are TGCGCCAGCAGCTTGTTTGGACTAGTGGCTGGTCAAGAGACCCAGTACTTC. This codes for CASSLFGLVAGQETQYF. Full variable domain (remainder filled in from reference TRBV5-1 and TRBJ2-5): KAGVTQTPRYLIKTRGQQVTLSCSPISGHRSVSWYQQTPGQGLQFLFEYFSETQRNKGNFPGRFSGRQFSNSRSEMNVSTLELGDSALYLCASSLFGLVAGQETQYFGPGTRLLVL.

The CDR3 nucleotides read TGCAGTGCTGGAGCAGATCCAAACTCCTACGAGCAGTACTTC. Protein: CSAGADPNSYEQYF. J is TRBJ2-7 and V is TRBV20-1; D is ambiguous. Trimming took off 5 bases at V and 0 bases at J, with 14 bases between the two ends. The CDR3 sequence is 14 residues long. From germline, CDR1 is DFQATT and CDR2 SNEGSKA (reference sequence).

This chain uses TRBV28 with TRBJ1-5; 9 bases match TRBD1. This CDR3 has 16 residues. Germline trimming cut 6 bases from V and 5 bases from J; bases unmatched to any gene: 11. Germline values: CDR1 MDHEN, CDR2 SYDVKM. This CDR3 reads CASRRAGTGLDQPQHF. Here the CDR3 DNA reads TGTGCCAGCAGACGAGCCGGGACAGGGCTTGATCAGCCCCAGCATTTT.

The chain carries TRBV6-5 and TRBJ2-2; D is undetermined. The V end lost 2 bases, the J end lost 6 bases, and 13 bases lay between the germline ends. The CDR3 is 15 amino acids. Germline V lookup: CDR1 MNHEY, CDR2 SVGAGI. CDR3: CASSYAASFSGELFF. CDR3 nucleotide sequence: TGTGCCAGCAGTTACGCCGCTAGTTTTTCCGGGGAGCTGTTTTTT.

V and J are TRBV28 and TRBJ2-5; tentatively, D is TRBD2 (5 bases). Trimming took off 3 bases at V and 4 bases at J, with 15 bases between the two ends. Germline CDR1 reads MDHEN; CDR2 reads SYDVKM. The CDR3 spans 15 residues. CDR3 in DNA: TGTGCCAGCAGTTTTTGTCGGGGAATCGCAGAGACCCAGTACTTC. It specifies CASSFCRGIAETQYF.

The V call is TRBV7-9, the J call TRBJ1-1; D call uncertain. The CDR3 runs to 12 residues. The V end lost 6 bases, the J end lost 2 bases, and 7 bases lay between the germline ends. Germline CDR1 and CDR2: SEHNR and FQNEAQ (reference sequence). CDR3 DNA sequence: TGTGCCAGCAGGAACTTTAACACTGAAGCTTTCTTT. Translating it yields CASRNFNTEAFF.